Listed below are T cell receptor beta chains from one sample, sequenced in a study of blood T cell repertoires in COVID-19. TCRdb's copy holds only in-frame clones and misses some; the assay was immunoSEQ multiplex PCR. Counted here are about 110,000 clones, around four fifths occurring once; the ten biggest clones make up 6.5% to 10%. Specimen: peripheral blood. Source of these receptors: a man between 65 and 79 years old with acute or convalescent COVID-19. Each CDR3 is given with its conserved first and last residue. Each record gives: clone size, D gene, V gene, J gene, CDR3 DNA, CDR3 protein. D genes are given only for firm matches. Only part of the rows carry a size: once, few, many, or a class if the clone is expanded.

NA	NA	TRBV3-1/TRBV3-2	TRBJ2-4	TGTGCCAGCAGCCCCCTCCTCCGAGCCAAAAACATTCAGTACTTC	CASSPLLRAKNIQYF
NA	TRBD1	TRBV7-9	TRBJ1-1	TGTGCCAGCAGCATATTACAGGGGGCCAACACTGAAGCTTTCTTT	CASSILQGANTEAFF
NA	NA	TRBV11-2	TRBJ1-4	TGTGCCAGCACCTTCCTTATCAGTGAAAAACTGTTTTTT	CASTFLISEKLFF
NA	NA	TRBV5-1	TRBJ1-1	TGCGCCAGCAGCTTGGAGGCGGCTTCTCCTGAAGCTTTCTTT	CASSLEAASPEAFF
NA	TRBD2	TRBV11-2	TRBJ2-2	TGTGCCAGCAGCTTAGCATCTAGCGGGAATCGGGTCGGGGAGCTGTTTTTT	CASSLASSGNRVGELFF
NA	NA	TRBV7-9	TRBJ1-3	TGTGCCAGCAGCCCCCGCGGGTCGGGGTCTGGAAACACCATATATTTT	CASSPRGSGSGNTIYF
once	NA	TRBV20-1	TRBJ2-1	TGCAGTGCTATTGAGGCGACAATAGAGCAGTTCTTC	CSAIEATIEQFF
NA	NA	TRBV20-1	TRBJ2-5	TGCAGTGCTTGGACTTCGCGGACCCAGTACTTC	CSAWTSRTQYF
few	NA	TRBV20-1	TRBJ2-7	TGCAGTGCCCACAGGGTCCACGAGCAGTACTTC	CSAHRVHEQYF
NA	NA	TRBV19	TRBJ1-1	TGTGCCAGTAGTATAGCAGGCAGGGGGAACACTGAAGCTTTCTTT	CASSIAGRGNTEAFF
NA	NA	TRBV12-5	TRBJ1-5	TGTGCTAGTGCTAATAGCAATCAGCCCCAGCATTTT	CASANSNQPQHF
few	TRBD2	TRBV25-1	TRBJ2-3	TGTGCCAGCAGTGATCCCCTAGCGGGTACGCAGTATTTT	CASSDPLAGTQYF
NA	NA	TRBV6-6	TRBJ1-2	TGTGCCAGCAGTTGGGCACAGGGCCTTGGCTACACCTTC	CASSWAQGLGYTF
NA	TRBD2	TRBV6-4	TRBJ2-2	TGTGCCAGCAGTGACTATAAGCGGGAGGGCCAAACCGGGGAGCTGTTTTTT	CASSDYKREGQTGELFF
NA	NA	TRBV6-5	TRBJ1-5	TGTGCCAGCAGGTGGCTTAGCAATCAGCCCCAGCATTTT	CASRWLSNQPQHF
NA	NA	TRBV18	TRBJ1-1	TGTGCCAGCTCGGGCCGACAGACCACTGAAGCTTTCTTT	CASSGRQTTEAFF
NA	TRBD1	TRBV19	TRBJ2-7	TGTGCCAGTAGCATGACAGGGAATACCTACGAGCAGTACTTC	CASSMTGNTYEQYF
once	TRBD1	TRBV5-1	TRBJ1-4	TGCGCCAGCAGCTCGACAGGGCTAAGCCGCACATTTAATGAAAAACTGTTTTTT	CASSSTGLSRTFNEKLFF
NA	TRBD1	TRBV2	TRBJ2-7	TGTGCCAGCAGCCGGGACAGGCTCTCCTACGAGCAGTACTTC	CASSRDRLSYEQYF
once	TRBD1	TRBV30	TRBJ1-6	TGTGCCTGGAGTAGGGGTACAGGGGGGAACTCACCCCTCCACTTT	CAWSRGTGGNSPLHF
few	TRBD2	TRBV11-3	TRBJ2-5	TGTGCCAGCAGCTTAGGGGGACTAGCGGGAGGTAAAGAGACCCAGTACTTC	CASSLGGLAGGKETQYF
NA	NA	TRBV3-1/TRBV3-2	TRBJ1-2	TGTGCCAGCAGTAAGGAGGGCAGGGGCTACACCTTC	CASSKEGRGYTF
NA	TRBD1	TRBV6-5	TRBJ1-6	TGTGCCAGCACGACAGGGCGCTCCTATAATTCACCCCTCCACTTT	CASTTGRSYNSPLHF
NA	NA	TRBV9	TRBJ1-1	TGTGCCAGCAGCGGCCACAGGAGTCCCACTGAAGCTTTCTTT	CASSGHRSPTEAFF
NA	NA	TRBV7-6	TRBJ2-5	TGTGCCAGCAGCACAGACAGGCAAGAGACCCAGTACTTC	CASSTDRQETQYF
NA	TRBD1	TRBV28	TRBJ1-1	TGTGCCAGCAGTTCAACCGGGACAGGTTTCAACACTGAAGCTTTCTTT	CASSSTGTGFNTEAFF
few	TRBD1	TRBV9	TRBJ2-1	TGTGCCAGCAGCGTCGAGGGACAGGCGGGGCAGTTCTTC	CASSVEGQAGQFF
once	TRBD2	TRBV18	TRBJ2-3	TGTGCCAGCTCACCTTTAGCGGGAGGGCCGGTAGATACGCAGTATTTT	CASSPLAGGPVDTQYF
NA	NA	TRBV19	TRBJ2-5	TGTGCCAGTCAAAGGGTGGGAGGAGAGACCCAGTACTTC	CASQRVGGETQYF
NA	NA	TRBV28	TRBJ1-5	TGTGCCAGCCACCAGCCGGTAGACAAATACAATCAGCCCCAGCATTTT	CASHQPVDKYNQPQHF
few	NA	TRBV3-1/TRBV3-2	TRBJ1-1	TGTGCCAGCAGTCTTATGAACACTGAAGCTTTCTTT	CASSLMNTEAFF
once	TRBD2	TRBV9	TRBJ2-7	TGTGCCAGCAGCGTAGCGGGGACTAGCGGACCCTACGAGCAGTACTTC	CASSVAGTSGPYEQYF
NA	NA	TRBV9	TRBJ2-2	TGTGCCAGCAGCCCCTCAGACACCGGGGAGCTGTTTTTT	CASSPSDTGELFF
NA	TRBD2	TRBV5-4	TRBJ2-3	TGTGCCAGCAAAGTAGCGGGGAGCCTCACAGATACGCAGTATTTT	CASKVAGSLTDTQYF
few	TRBD1	TRBV6-1	TRBJ1-2	TGTGCCAGCAGTGATCCCACAGGGGGCCTCATCGGCTACACCTTC	CASSDPTGGLIGYTF
once	NA	TRBV12-3/TRBV12-4	TRBJ2-5	TGTGCCAGCAGTTTCGTGGGAGACGGGACCCAGTACTTC	CASSFVGDGTQYF
NA	NA	TRBV28	TRBJ2-5	TGTGCCAGCAGTGTGCCGGGAGGGGGCGATAGGGAGACCCAGTACTTC	CASSVPGGGDRETQYF
NA	TRBD1	TRBV29-1	TRBJ2-2	TGCAGCGTCGATAGGACAGGGACTGACACCGGGGAGCTGTTTTTT	CSVDRTGTDTGELFF
NA	TRBD1	TRBV7-9	TRBJ1-6	TGTGCCAGCAGCTTAGCCAACAGGGGTGGGACACCCCTCCACTTT	CASSLANRGGTPLHF
once	TRBD2	TRBV5-1	TRBJ2-7	TGCGCCAGCAGCAGGGAGACTAGCGGGGTTACCTACGAGCAGTACTTC	CASSRETSGVTYEQYF
NA	TRBD1	TRBV5-1	TRBJ1-5	TGCGCCAGCAGCGTTACAGGGGGGGATCAGCCCCAGCATTTT	CASSVTGGDQPQHF
once	TRBD1	TRBV27	TRBJ1-5	TGTGCCAGCAGTACAAAGGGACAGCTGGAACAGCCCCAGCATTTT	CASSTKGQLEQPQHF
once	TRBD1	TRBV4-2	TRBJ2-7	TGTGCCAGCAGCCAAGCTACAGGGGGCGCCGAGCAGTACTTC	CASSQATGGAEQYF
NA	NA	TRBV7-9	TRBJ1-4	TGTGCCAGCAGCTTAGTCGCGCGTCCTAATGAAAAACTGTTTTTT	CASSLVARPNEKLFF
NA	NA	TRBV15	TRBJ2-1	TGTGCCACCAGCAGAGATAGTAACCCATACAATGAGCAGTTCTTC	CATSRDSNPYNEQFF
few	NA	TRBV4-1	TRBJ1-5	TGCGCCAGCAGCCAATCCCAGGGTGGTAAGAGCAATCAGCCCCAGCATTTT	CASSQSQGGKSNQPQHF
NA	TRBD2	TRBV5-1	TRBJ2-3	TGCGCCAGCAGCAAACTTATGATAGCGGGAGTAGGAGATACGCAGTATTTT	CASSKLMIAGVGDTQYF
NA	NA	TRBV30	TRBJ1-6	TGTGCCTGGAGTACCCAGGGGTATAGCTCCTATAATTCACCCCTCCACTTT	CAWSTQGYSSYNSPLHF
NA	NA	TRBV30	TRBJ1-5	TGTGCCTGGAGTGTAGAGGGAAGCAAGCCCCAGCATTTT	CAWSVEGSKPQHF
NA	TRBD1	TRBV18	TRBJ1-2	TGTGCCAGCTCACCGGGACAGGACTATGGCTACACCTTC	CASSPGQDYGYTF
NA	TRBD1	TRBV27	TRBJ1-6	TGTGCCAGCAGTTTATCTAATGTGGGACAGGGTAATTCACCCCTCCACTTT	CASSLSNVGQGNSPLHF
NA	TRBD1	TRBV6-5	TRBJ1-2	TGTGCCAGCAGTTACCCAGGGACAGGGGATGGCTACACCTTC	CASSYPGTGDGYTF
NA	NA	TRBV30	TRBJ1-5	TGTGCCTGGAGTGTACTGGGCAGGGGAATCGATCAGCCCCAGCATTTT	CAWSVLGRGIDQPQHF